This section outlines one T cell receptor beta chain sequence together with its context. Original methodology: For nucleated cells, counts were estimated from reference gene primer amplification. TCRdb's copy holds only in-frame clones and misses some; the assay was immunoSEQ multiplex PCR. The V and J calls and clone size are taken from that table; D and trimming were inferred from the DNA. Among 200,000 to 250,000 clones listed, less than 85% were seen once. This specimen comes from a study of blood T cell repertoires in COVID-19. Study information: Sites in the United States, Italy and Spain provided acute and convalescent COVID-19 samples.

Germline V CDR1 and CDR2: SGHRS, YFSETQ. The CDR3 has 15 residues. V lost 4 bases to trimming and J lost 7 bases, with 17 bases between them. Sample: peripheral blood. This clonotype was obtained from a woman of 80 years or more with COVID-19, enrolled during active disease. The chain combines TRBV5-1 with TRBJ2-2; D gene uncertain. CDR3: CASSPEPLRSGELFF. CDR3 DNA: TGCGCCAGCAGCCCGGAACCCCTAAGGAGCGGGGAGCTGTTTTTT.